A single sample gave rise to the 10 T cell receptor beta chains below, sequenced in a study of response to subunit inactivated influenza vaccine. TCRdb re-derived calls from the RT-PCR reads in MiXCR, one entry per CDR3 protein. The table includes 150,000 or so distinct CDR3 sequences, about 10% detected once. This material consisted of CD8+ T cells sorted from PBMCs, taken less than 25 months after vaccination. These receptors all stem from a man between 50 and 69 years old who received an inactivated influenza vaccine.

This clonotype was seen only a few times. The chain carries TRBV6-5 and TRBJ2-2; no clear D gene. The germline V and J ends were trimmed by 1 base and 6 bases, with 12 bases remaining between them. This CDR3 has 15 amino acids. The germline V gene encodes CDR1 MNHEY and CDR2 SVGAGI. The CDR3 spells CASSYFGTLSGELFF. Here the CDR3 DNA reads TGTGCCAGCAGTTACTTCGGAACCTTGTCCGGGGAGCTGTTTTTT.

V usage is TRBV10-3 and J usage is TRBJ2-1, with 9 bases lining up with TRBD2. Germline V gives CDR1 ENHRY, CDR2 SYGVKD. CDR3 length equals 16 residues. Trimming at V came to 2 bases and at J to 6 bases, leaving 8 bases not matched to a gene. The CDR3 loop is CAISERLREGRNEQFF. CDR3 coding DNA: TGTGCCATCAGTGAGAGGCTGCGGGAGGGCCGCAATGAGCAGTTCTTC.

This clonotype was counted a few times. V usage is TRBV18 and J usage is TRBJ2-5; a possible D gene is TRBD1 (5 bases). V lost 3 bases to trimming and J lost 4 bases, with 12 bases between them. The CDR3 length is 14 residues. In germline, CDR1 is KGHSH, CDR2 LQKENI. CDR3 amino acids: CASSPDSSGETQYF. The CDR3 DNA reads TGTGCCAGCTCACCTGACAGTTCGGGAGAGACCCAGTACTTC.

The gene calls are TRBV5-1 and TRBJ2-3; tentative D call: TRBD1 (6 bases). Trimming left V 2 bases short and J 6 bases short, with 10 bases between. The CDR3 is made up of 13 amino acids. Germline CDR1 reads SGHRS; CDR2 reads YFSETQ. The CDR3 protein is CASSFRGMDTQYF. Written as DNA, the CDR3 is TGCGCCAGCAGCTTTAGGGGGATGGATACGCAGTATTTT.

This clonotype was seen only a few times. V gene TRBV27 combines with J gene TRBJ2-2; unclear D gene. Trimming pared 1 base from V and 6 bases from J, leaving 3 bases between. The CDR3 extends over 12 amino acids. From germline, CDR1 is MNHEY and CDR2 SMNVEV (reference sequence). The CDR3 DNA follows: TGTGCCAGCAGTTTATTCCCCGGGGAGCTGTTTTTT. Translation gives CASSLFPGELFF.

A few counts support this clonotype. The V call is TRBV4-3, the J call TRBJ1-4, with 7 positions matching TRBD1. The trim removed 1 base at V and 5 bases at J, leaving 7 bases unmatched. The CDR3 sequence is 16 residues long. CDR1 is LGHNA, CDR2 YSLEER, per germline. The CDR3 is CASSQVWDRPNEKLFF. The CDR3 DNA follows: TGCGCCAGCAGCCAAGTGTGGGACAGACCGAATGAAAAACTGTTTTTT.

This clonotype was seen repeatedly, ten times or more. The chain is built from TRBV5-1 and TRBJ2-7; 7 nucleotides match TRBD1. The J segment lost 4 bases and the V segment lost 4 bases, leaving 8 bases of the junction unmatched. This CDR3 is built from 14 residues. CDR1 is SGHRS, CDR2 YFSETQ, per germline. The CDR3 DNA follows: TGCGCCAGCAGCCTGACAGGGCGCGCTTACGAGCAGTACTTC. Encoded protein: CASSLTGRAYEQYF.

This clonotype was counted ten times or more. The V and J genes are TRBV11-2 and TRBJ2-3; tentative D call: TRBD2 (5 bases). V lost 1 base and J lost 2, with 10 bases in between. The CDR3 spans 15 residues. Germline CDR1 is SGHAT and CDR2 is FQNNGV. This chain's CDR3 is CASSLAGIFTDTQYF. For the CDR3, the DNA is TGTGCCAGCAGCTTAGCGGGGATATTCACAGATACGCAGTATTTT.

The rearrangement links TRBV4-1 to TRBJ1-5; the D gene is possibly TRBD1 (6 bases). The germline V and J ends were trimmed by 2 bases and 4 bases, with 15 bases remaining between them. CDR1 is MGHRA and CDR2 is YSYEKL in the germline V gene. The CDR3 runs 16 residues. Here the CDR3 DNA reads TGCGCCAGCAGCCAACAACCCACAGGGTGGAATCAGCCCCAGCATTTT. This sequence encodes CASSQQPTGWNQPQHF.

The table lists this clonotype with many counts. This sequence joins TRBV12-3 or TRBV12-4 and TRBJ2-7, with D perhaps TRBD1 or TRBD2 (7 bases each). This CDR3 region has 17 residues. Trimming removed 4 bases from V and 0 bases from J, with 19 bases in between. The CDR3 nucleotides read TGTGCCAGCAGTTGGGACCAGACAGGGAGGGTCTCCTACGAGCAGTACTTC. This codes for CASSWDQTGRVSYEQYF.